A selection of T cell receptor beta chains follows, all from one sample in a study of T cells of healthy individuals. From the 5' RACE reads, TCRdb called clonotypes with MiXCR, one entry per CDR3 protein. The sample consists of about 57,000 distinct CDR3 sequences, 15% to 20% of them appearing once. The receptors come from a human donor in good health. CDR3s include the opening cysteine and the closing phenylalanine or tryptophan. The D gene is left open where the match is weak. Expanded clones are given a class, and other clones once, few, many or no size at all.

clone_size j_call v_call d_call cdr3_nt cdr3_aa
NA TRBJ2-7 TRBV11-1 TRBD1 TGTGCCAGCAGTCCCGGGACAGGATCCCGGTACTTC CASSPGTGSRYF
NA TRBJ1-2 TRBV18 NA TGTGCCAGCTCACCTTCAGGGCGCTACACCTTC CASSPSGRYTF
many TRBJ1-1 TRBV20-1 NA TGCAGTGCTCGGCGAGCGGGGACTGAAGCTTTCTTT CSARRAGTEAFF
few TRBJ1-6 TRBV7-9 TRBD1 TGTGCCAACAGCGCGGGACAGCGGGGTAATTCACCCCTCCACTTT CANSAGQRGNSPLHF
many TRBJ2-5 TRBV2 NA TGTGCCAGCAGTAGTCCCCTGAAAGACTCGGGCACCCAGTACTTC CASSSPLKDSGTQYF
NA TRBJ1-2 TRBV6-2/TRBV6-3 TRBD1 TGTGCCAGCAAGCAGGGGGCGCCGGTCTATGGCTACACCTTC CASKQGAPVYGYTF
NA TRBJ2-1 TRBV6-2/TRBV6-3 NA TGTGCCAGCAGACGGTCTCGAGAGCAGTTCTTC CASRRSREQFF
many TRBJ2-2 TRBV28 TRBD2 TGTGCCAGCAGTTCCACCGTTAGCGGGGAGACTAACACCGGGGAGCTGTTTTTT CASSSTVSGETNTGELFF
few TRBJ2-7 TRBV28 NA TGTGCCAGTGAAGAAGACGGGTCCTACGAGCAGTACTTC CASEEDGSYEQYF
NA TRBJ2-3 TRBV7-8 TRBD2 TGTGCCAGCAGCTTACTGGGACTAGACTCAGATACGCAGTATTTT CASSLLGLDSDTQYF
few TRBJ2-3 TRBV21-1 NA TGTGCCAGCAGCAAAGTAAGAGGACAGGGGGCCAGCACAGATACGCAGTATTTT CASSKVRGQGASTDTQYF
few TRBJ1-5 TRBV12-3/TRBV12-4 TRBD1 TGTGCCAGCAGTTTCAGGGGGCGTGGGAGCAATCAGCCCCAGCATTTT CASSFRGRGSNQPQHF
NA TRBJ2-1 TRBV25-1 NA TGTGCCAGCAGTGACATTGGGGGGCAGTTCTTC CASSDIGGQFF
NA TRBJ1-1 TRBV6-5 TRBD1 TGTGCCAGCAGTTACTCCCGGACAGGGTTGGCCACTGAAGCTTTCTTT CASSYSRTGLATEAFF
few TRBJ2-2 TRBV3-1 NA TGTGCCAGCAGCCAGATTCTAGACAGCACCGGGGAGCTGTTTTTT CASSQILDSTGELFF
few TRBJ2-1 TRBV4-2 TRBD2 TGTGCCAGCAGCCACCTAGCGGGAGGTATCTCCTACAATGAGCAGTTCTTC CASSHLAGGISYNEQFF
many TRBJ1-6 TRBV29-1 NA TGCAGCGCCCGGGCCTTCTATAATTCACCCCTCCACTTT CSARAFYNSPLHF
few TRBJ2-1 TRBV29-1 TRBD2 TGCAGCGCCGATAGCGGGAGGGCCCTATACAATGAGCAGTTCTTC CSADSGRALYNEQFF
NA TRBJ2-2 TRBV12-3/TRBV12-4 NA TGTGCCAGCAGTTTAAAGGGGTACGCCGGGGAGCTGTTTTTT CASSLKGYAGELFF
many TRBJ1-1 TRBV29-1 NA TGCAGCGTAGTGTCCCAGTTGAACACTGAAGCTTTCTTT CSVVSQLNTEAFF
many TRBJ2-3 TRBV5-4 NA TGTGCCAGCAGCTTGGGACAGGACATCACAGATACGCAGTATTTT CASSLGQDITDTQYF
many TRBJ2-1 TRBV7-3 NA TGTGCCAGCAGCTTATGGGCGGGGGCCCCAACAGACAATGAGCAGTTCTTC CASSLWAGAPTDNEQFF
many TRBJ2-3 TRBV4-3 NA TGCGCCAGCAGCCAAGATCTAGGGGATACGCAGTATTTT CASSQDLGDTQYF
many TRBJ1-5 TRBV9 TRBD1 TGTGCCAGCAGCCGGACAGGTTATCAGCCCCAGCATTTT CASSRTGYQPQHF
many TRBJ2-7 TRBV18 TRBD1 TGTGCCAGCTCACCATACGACAGGGGTAGCGAGCAGTACTTC CASSPYDRGSEQYF
few TRBJ2-3 TRBV11-1 NA TGTGCCAGCCAGGAAGGGGCGGTTAGCACAGATACGCAGTATTTT CASQEGAVSTDTQYF
NA TRBJ2-5 TRBV7-2 TRBD2 TGTGCCAGCAGCTCCCTAGCGGGAGTTGAGACCCAGTACTTC CASSSLAGVETQYF
few TRBJ2-7 TRBV7-9 NA TGTGCCAGCAGCTTTGCCGAAGACTACGAGCAGTACTTC CASSFAEDYEQYF
NA TRBJ2-3 TRBV27 TRBD2 TGTGCCAGCAGTTTAATCCCCCCCCGGCTAGCGGGGGGGAATAGTAGGGCAGATACGCAGTATTTT CASSLIPPRLAGGNSRADTQYF
many TRBJ1-5 TRBV27 NA TGTGCCAGCAGTTTCCGCGGGGATTTTCAGCCCCAGCATTTT CASSFRGDFQPQHF
many TRBJ2-3 TRBV12-3/TRBV12-4 NA TGTGCCAGCAGTTTGGCTAGCACAGATACGCAGTATTTT CASSLASTDTQYF
NA TRBJ1-1 TRBV12-3/TRBV12-4 NA TGTGCCAGCAGTTTGAAGTTGAACACTGAAGCTTTCTTT CASSLKLNTEAFF
many TRBJ2-1 TRBV29-1 TRBD2 TGCAGCGTTGTCGGACTAGCGGGCTCCTACAATGAGCAGTTCTTC CSVVGLAGSYNEQFF
few TRBJ1-1 TRBV27 TRBD1 TGTGCCAGCAGTACCCCGGGAGGGGGCATGAACACTGAAGCTTTCTTT CASSTPGGGMNTEAFF
few TRBJ1-1 TRBV20-1 NA TGCAGTGCTAGAGATACCAGGGGCATTTTTACTGAAGCTTTCTTT CSARDTRGIFTEAFF
few TRBJ1-1 TRBV7-9 NA TGTGCCAGCAGATGGGGCCAGGGTGGGGACACTGAAGCTTTCTTT CASRWGQGGDTEAFF
few TRBJ1-1 TRBV9 TRBD1 TGTGCCAGCAGCGTAGGGCTACAGGGGATGAACACTGAAGCTTTCTTT CASSVGLQGMNTEAFF
many TRBJ1-1 TRBV15 TRBD1 TGTGCCACCAGCGGGGGACAGGGGAGGAACACTGAAGCTTTCTTT CATSGGQGRNTEAFF
many TRBJ1-5 TRBV4-1 NA TGCGCCAGCAGCCAGACGGGGTCGAATAGCAATCAGCCCCAGCATTTT CASSQTGSNSNQPQHF
NA TRBJ2-5 TRBV29-1 NA TGCAGCGTAAGAAGGTCCGGCACTACCCAAGAGACCCAGTACTTC CSVRRSGTTQETQYF
many TRBJ2-3 TRBV20-1 NA TGCAGTGCTAGAAAAGCGGGTAGGACAGATACGCAGTATTTT CSARKAGRTDTQYF
few TRBJ2-1 TRBV6-2/TRBV6-3 NA TGTGCCAGCTCAACCCGGACTTCGCTCAATGAGCAGTTCTTC CASSTRTSLNEQFF
many TRBJ2-3 TRBV4-1 TRBD2 TGCGCCACCCGGACTAGCGGGATGGGAGATACGCAGTATTTT CATRTSGMGDTQYF
NA TRBJ2-3 TRBV19 NA TGTGCCAGTAGTGGCAGGAGGTTCACAGATACGCAGTATTTT CASSGRRFTDTQYF
many TRBJ2-1 TRBV5-1 NA TGCGCCAGCAGCTTCCGGGACACCTACAATGAGCAGTTCTTC CASSFRDTYNEQFF
many TRBJ2-7 TRBV5-1 TRBD2 TGCGCCAGCAGCTCTGGACTAGCGGCGTCCAGCTACGAGCAGTACTTC CASSSGLAASSYEQYF
NA TRBJ2-1 TRBV20-1 TRBD2 TGCAGTGCTCGGACTAGCGGGAGGTGGGATGAGCAGTTCTTC CSARTSGRWDEQFF
many TRBJ2-7 TRBV10-2 NA TGCGCCAGCCGATTCAGGGGAATGGGTGAGCAGTACTTC CASRFRGMGEQYF
many TRBJ2-4 TRBV3-1 NA TGTGCCAGCAGCCGACAAGGAGGCGGTCTAGCCAAAAACATTCAGTACTTC CASSRQGGGLAKNIQYF
NA TRBJ2-4 TRBV30 NA TGTGCCTGGGACAGACTAGCCAAAAACATTCAGTACTTC CAWDRLAKNIQYF
many TRBJ2-1 TRBV20-1 TRBD1 TGCAGTGCTAGAGATAGGGGACAGCCTAATGAGCAGTTCTTC CSARDRGQPNEQFF
NA TRBJ1-3 TRBV12-3/TRBV12-4 NA TGTGCCAGCAGCCTTTGGTCGGACTCTGGAAACACCATATATTTT CASSLWSDSGNTIYF
few TRBJ2-3 TRBV18 NA TGTGCCAGCTCGTCTGACTACCTTAGCACAGATACGCAGTATTTT CASSSDYLSTDTQYF
NA TRBJ2-6 TRBV2 TRBD1 TGTGCCTCAACTTTGACAGGGAGATCACCTGGGGCCAACGTCCTGACTTTC CASTLTGRSPGANVLTF
many TRBJ1-1 TRBV7-2 NA TGTGCCAGCAGCCAACAGGTTTTGGCTTTCTTT CASSQQVLAFF
NA TRBJ2-7 TRBV12-3/TRBV12-4 NA TGTGCCAGCAGCCTTGGCCACGAGCAGTACTTC CASSLGHEQYF
many TRBJ2-6 TRBV6-4 NA TGTGCCAGCAGCCCCCATGGGGACTCTGGGGCCAACGTCCTGACTTTC CASSPHGDSGANVLTF
few TRBJ2-7 TRBV5-1 NA TGCGCCAGCAGCTTGAGGGGCCTAAGCTCCTACGAGCAGTACTTC CASSLRGLSSYEQYF
NA TRBJ2-5 TRBV10-3 NA TGTGCCATCAGGGACGGCGGGACCCAGTACTTC CAIRDGGTQYF
few TRBJ1-2 TRBV5-4 NA TGTGCCAGCAGCCCACAGACAGGCAACTATGGCTACACCTTC CASSPQTGNYGYTF